This entry lists 21 T cell receptor beta chains sequenced from one sample in a study of preoperative IRX-2 immunotherapy in early breast cancer (dated by TCRdb to the late 2010s). The treatment or condition label of this sample denotes: preoperative locoregional IRX-2 cytokine immunotherapy. Libraries were constructed by the immunoSEQ multiplex PCR assay. TCRdb obtained this table from immuneACCESS and retained in-frame rearrangements with V and J assigned. These tables miss some clones; where compared with another copy, unresolved V genes account for less than half of the shortfall, and the remainder is unexplained. This sample comprises approximately 34,000 clones, nearly 95% of them detected only once. The biggest ten clones account for around 6% of the sample. The sample was acquired from a patient treated with IRX-2 immunotherapy. Source of these receptors: a human donor with breast cancer.

This chain uses TRBV4-2 with TRBJ2-7, with D possibly being TRBD1 (6 bases). This CDR3 is 13 amino acids long. In germline, CDR1 is LGHNA, CDR2 YNFKEQ. Between the trimmed V and J ends, which lost 0 bases and 5 bases, there was a span of 8 bases. The CDR3 loop reads CASSQDWGHEQYF. CDR3 nucleotides: TGTGCCAGCAGCCAAGATTGGGGGCACGAGCAGTACTTC.

Only one count was recorded for this clone. V and J are TRBV6-1 and TRBJ2-2, with TRBD2 identical over 8 bases. This CDR3 spans 13 amino acids. Germline lookup yields CDR1 MNHNS and CDR2 SASEGT. The CDR3 DNA reads TGTGCGCTACGGGGGGGTGGGACCGGGGAGCTGTTTTTT. Amino acids: CALRGGGTGELFF.

The genes are TRBV5-1 and TRBJ1-1; possibly TRBD1 for D (5 bases). The CDR3 length is 14 residues. From germline, CDR1 is SGHRS and CDR2 YFSETQ. V lost 0 bases and J lost 1, with 7 bases in between. The CDR3 nucleotides are TGCGCCAGCAGCTTGGTTGGGGGGAACACTGAAGCTTTCTTT. Translating it yields CASSLVGGNTEAFF. The full variable domain, with the rest looked up from reference TRBV5-1 and TRBJ1-1, is KAGVTQTPRYLIKTRGQQVTLSCSPISGHRSVSWYQQTPGQGLQFLFEYFSETQRNKGNFPGRFSGRQFSNSRSEMNVSTLELGDSALYLCASSLVGGNTEAFFGQGTRLTVV.

The V and J genes are TRBV29-1 and TRBJ2-3, with 10 bases that match TRBD1. CDR1 SQVTM and CDR2 ANQGSEA come from the germline V gene. This CDR3 is 15 amino acids long. V shed 6 bases and J 1 base; nucleotides not matched to a gene: 7. CDR3 bases: TGCAGCGTCCTCCCCGGGACAGGGGGCACAGATACGCAGTATTTT. Amino acid sequence: CSVLPGTGGTDTQYF.

The V call is TRBV9, the J call TRBJ2-7; 13 nucleotides match TRBD2. The germline CDR1 and CDR2 sequences are SGDLS and YYNGEE. V trimming: 4 bases; J trimming: 2 bases; junction bases outside the gene matches: 12. The CDR3 is 18 residues long. The CDR3 DNA reads TGTGCCAGCAGCTCAGGACTAGCGGGAGCTCGCCCTACCTACGAGCAGTACTTC. Translation gives CASSSGLAGARPTYEQYF.

This clone was seen once. The chain carries TRBV6-6 and TRBJ2-5; TRBD1 aligns across 9 bases. Germline lookup yields CDR1 MNHNY and CDR2 SVGAGI (reference sequence). The CDR3 runs 16 residues. V was pared by 10 bases and J by 4 bases, with 16 bases of the junction left unmatched. This CDR3 is CATYSGTGYFRETQYF. The CDR3 region has the DNA TGTGCCACCTACTCCGGGACAGGGTACTTCCGAGAGACCCAGTACTTC.

This clone was seen once. The CDR3 reads CASSESRGLYGYTF. The CDR3 DNA sequence: TGTGCCAGCAGTGAATCCAGGGGTCTCTATGGCTACACCTTC. The rearrangement joins TRBV25-1 to TRBJ1-2, with D perhaps matching TRBD1 (6 bases). V lost 1 base and J lost 4, with 10 bases in between. This CDR3 spans 14 amino acids. The germline V gene has CDR1 MGHDK and CDR2 SYGVNS.

V gene TRBV6-5 combines with J gene TRBJ2-7; 7 bases match TRBD2. Looked up from germline, CDR1 is MNHEY and CDR2 is SVGAGI. V trimming: 2 bases; J trimming: 3 bases; junction bases outside the gene matches: 7. CDR3 length: 15 amino acids. CDR3 coding DNA: TGTGCCAGCAGTTACGGGGGGAGGGCTATCTACGAGCAGTACTTC. Amino acids: CASSYGGRAIYEQYF.

The chain links TRBV6-5 to TRBJ1-3, with D hard to call. CDR1 and CDR2 (germline): MNHEY, SVGAGI. The CDR3 totals 15 residues. V lost 2 bases, J lost 4 bases, and 12 bases lay in between. The CDR3 DNA reads TGTGCCAGCAGTTACGAGGAAGGGAGAGGAAACACCATATATTTT. Its translation is CASSYEEGRGNTIYF.

V is TRBV23-1 and J is TRBJ2-3, with 14 bases identical to TRBD2. TRBV23-1 is marked as an open reading frame, function uncertain. The CDR3 length is 20 residues. V dropped 0 bases and J dropped 4; count of bases not matched to a gene: 12. The CDR3 sequence: CASSQSTSGRVPAGADTQYF. The CDR3 nucleotides read TGCGCCAGCAGTCAATCGACTAGCGGGAGGGTACCCGCCGGCGCAGATACGCAGTATTTT.

With regard to this clone: Germline is not matched at one junction end, which may reflect a read error. The CDR3 bases are TGTGCCTCCACCGGCGGGGGTAACCGGGGAGCTGTTTTT. Translation: CASTGGGNRGAVF. The rearrangement links TRBV30 to TRBJ2-2, with 7 bases aligning to TRBD2. This CDR3 is 13 amino acids long. Germline-derived CDR1 and CDR2 are GTSNPN and SVGIG (reference sequence).

The rearrangement links TRBV7-2 to TRBJ2-5, with TRBD1 matching over 7 bases. The end of the DNA aligns better with TRBJ2-7, so the J call may be wrong. This CDR3 has 13 amino acids. CDR1 is SGHTA, CDR2 FQGNSA, per germline. The CDR3 coding sequence is TGTGCCAGCAGCCTTGGGACAGCCTACGAGCAGTACTTC. Protein sequence: CASSLGTAYEQYF.

The rearrangement uses TRBV7-2 and TRBJ2-7; D ambiguous. The CDR3 has 13 residues. V was cut by 5 bases and J by 0 bases, with 8 bases left in between. CDR1 and CDR2 from the germline V gene are SGHTA and FQGNSA. Here the CDR3 reads CASSPVASYEQYF. The CDR3 DNA follows: TGTGCCAGCAGCCCGGTCGCCTCCTACGAGCAGTACTTC.

The chain carries TRBV27 and TRBJ2-2, with 11 bases identical to TRBD2. Germline CDR1 MNHEY, CDR2 SMNVEV (reference sequence). V gave up 2 bases and J gave up 0 bases; unmatched junction bases: 5. CDR3 length: 18 amino acids. In DNA, the CDR3 is TGTGCCAGCAGTTTACGGTCTAGCGGGAGGCCGAACACCGGGGAGCTGTTTTTT. The encoded protein is CASSLRSSGRPNTGELFF.

The chain combines TRBV5-1 with TRBJ2-7; 7 positions agree with TRBD2. Trimming took 0 bases from V and 6 from J; bases not matched to a gene: 6. The V gene's germline CDR1 is SGHRS and CDR2 YFSETQ. The CDR3 totals 14 residues. CDR3 bases: TGCGCCAGCAGCTTGGATCTACGGACTAGCGAGCAGTACTTC. Protein: CASSLDLRTSEQYF.

V gene TRBV27 combines with J gene TRBJ2-2; D is possibly TRBD1 (6 bases). Trimming pared 7 bases from V and 2 bases from J, leaving 11 bases between. Germline loops: CDR1 MNHEY, CDR2 SMNVEV (reference sequence). This CDR3 comprises 14 residues. CDR3 residues: CASNPQGNTGELFF. CDR3 in DNA: TGTGCCAGCAACCCACAGGGAAACACCGGGGAGCTGTTTTTT.

A few counts support this clone. The chain employs TRBV7-9 and TRBJ1-2; no firm D call. CDR1 is SEHNR and CDR2 is FQNEAQ in the germline V gene (reference sequence). V was clipped by 1 base and J by 1 base, with 10 bases between them. The CDR3 has 15 residues. The chain's CDR3 is CASSLDLALNYGYTF. In nucleotides, the CDR3 is TGTGCCAGCAGCTTAGACCTTGCCCTTAACTATGGCTACACCTTC.

The chain has TRBV9 and TRBJ1-2; 7 bases fit TRBD1. V lost 0 bases to trimming and J lost 6 bases; unmatched junction nucleotides: 5. The CDR3 is made up of 14 amino acids. Germline values: CDR1 SGDLS, CDR2 YYNGEE. CDR3 DNA sequence: TGTGCCAGCAGCGTAGCTTCGGGGACAGATGGCTACACCTTC. It encodes CASSVASGTDGYTF.

This chain connects TRBV29-1 to TRBJ1-1, with no clear D. V lost 7 bases and J lost 1, with 16 bases in between. From germline, CDR1 is SQVTM and CDR2 ANQGSEA. The CDR3 consists of 14 residues. The CDR3 region is CSDRVSISNTEAFF. The DNA of the CDR3 is TGCAGCGACCGGGTCTCTATTTCGAACACTGAAGCTTTCTTT.

A few counts support this clone. The chain uses TRBV10-2 and TRBJ1-6; the D gene is possibly TRBD1 (5 bases). This CDR3 is built from 15 residues. Trimming took off 3 bases at V and 9 bases at J, with 15 bases between the two ends. The V gene's germline CDR1 is WSHSY and CDR2 SAAADI. DNA for the CDR3: TGCGCCAGCAGTGATCTGTCGGGGAGGGGTTCACCCCTCCACTTT. Protein: CASSDLSGRGSPLHF.

This chain links TRBV4-2 with TRBJ2-2; D call uncertain. CDR1 and CDR2 from the germline V gene are LGHNA and YNFKEQ. The CDR3 is made up of 11 amino acids. Trimming removed 2 bases at V and 6 bases at J, with 1 base between. The CDR3 region has the DNA TGTGCCAGCAGCCAATCCGGGGAGCTGTTTTTT. It codes for CASSQSGELFF.